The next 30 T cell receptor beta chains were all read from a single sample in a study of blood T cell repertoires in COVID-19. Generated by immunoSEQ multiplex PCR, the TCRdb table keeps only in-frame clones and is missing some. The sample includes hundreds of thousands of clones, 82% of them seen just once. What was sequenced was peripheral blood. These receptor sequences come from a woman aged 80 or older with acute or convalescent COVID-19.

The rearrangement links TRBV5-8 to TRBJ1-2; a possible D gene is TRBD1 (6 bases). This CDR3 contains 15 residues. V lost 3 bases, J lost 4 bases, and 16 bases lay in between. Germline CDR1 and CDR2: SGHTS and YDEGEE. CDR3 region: CASSSRSQGFYGYTF. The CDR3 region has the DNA TGTGCCAGCAGCTCAAGATCTCAGGGGTTCTATGGCTACACCTTC.

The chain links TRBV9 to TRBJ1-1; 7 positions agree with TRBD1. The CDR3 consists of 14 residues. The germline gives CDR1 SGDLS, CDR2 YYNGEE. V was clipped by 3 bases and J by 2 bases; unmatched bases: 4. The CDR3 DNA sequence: TGTGCCAGCAGCGCCGGGGACAGTAACACTGAAGCTTTCTTT. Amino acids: CASSAGDSNTEAFF. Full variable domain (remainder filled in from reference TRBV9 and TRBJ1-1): DSGVTQTPKHLITATGQRVTLRCSPRSGDLSVYWYQQSLDQGLQFLIQYYNGEERAKGNILERFSAQQFPDLHSELNLSSLELGDSALYFCASSAGDSNTEAFFGQGTRLTVV.

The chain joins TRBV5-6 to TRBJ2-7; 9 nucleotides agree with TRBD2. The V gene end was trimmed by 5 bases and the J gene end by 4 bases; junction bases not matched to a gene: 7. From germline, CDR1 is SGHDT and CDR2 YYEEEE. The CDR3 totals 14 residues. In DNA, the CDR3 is TGTGCCAGCAGATATAGCGGGGGCGTTTACGAGCAGTACTTC. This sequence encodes CASRYSGGVYEQYF.

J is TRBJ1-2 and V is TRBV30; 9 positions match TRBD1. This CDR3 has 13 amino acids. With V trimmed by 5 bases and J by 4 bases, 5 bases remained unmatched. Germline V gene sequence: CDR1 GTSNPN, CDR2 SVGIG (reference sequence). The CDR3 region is CAWGQGSGYGYTF. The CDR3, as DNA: TGTGCCTGGGGACAGGGGTCGGGCTATGGCTACACCTTC.

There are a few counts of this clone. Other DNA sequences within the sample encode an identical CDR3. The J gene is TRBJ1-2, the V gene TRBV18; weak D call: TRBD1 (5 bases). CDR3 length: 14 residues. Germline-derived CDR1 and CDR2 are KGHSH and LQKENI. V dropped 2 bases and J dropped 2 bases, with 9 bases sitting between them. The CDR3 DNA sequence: TGTGCCAGCTCACCAGGGGGAGGAAACTATGGCTACACCTTC. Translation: CASSPGGGNYGYTF.

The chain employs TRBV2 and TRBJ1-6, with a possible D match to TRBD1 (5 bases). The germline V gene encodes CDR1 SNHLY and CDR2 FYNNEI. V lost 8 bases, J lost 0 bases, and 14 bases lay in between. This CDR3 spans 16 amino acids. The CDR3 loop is CASRDSPNSYNSPLHF. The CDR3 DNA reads TGTGCCAGCCGGGACTCTCCGAACTCCTATAATTCACCCCTCCACTTT.

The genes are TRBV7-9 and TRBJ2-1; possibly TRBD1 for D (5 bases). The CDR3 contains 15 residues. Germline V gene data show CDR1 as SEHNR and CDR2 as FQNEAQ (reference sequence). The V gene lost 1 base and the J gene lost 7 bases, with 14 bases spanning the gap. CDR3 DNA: TGTGCCAGCAGCTTAGTAGGGGCCCTTGGGAATGAGCAGTTCTTC. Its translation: CASSLVGALGNEQFF.

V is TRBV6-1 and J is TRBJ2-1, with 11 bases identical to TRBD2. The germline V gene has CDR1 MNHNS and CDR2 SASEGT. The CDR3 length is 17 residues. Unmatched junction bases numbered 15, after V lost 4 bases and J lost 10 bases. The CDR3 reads CASSAQVGLAGGKEQFF. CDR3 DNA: TGTGCCAGCAGTGCCCAAGTCGGGCTAGCGGGGGGAAAAGAGCAGTTCTTC.

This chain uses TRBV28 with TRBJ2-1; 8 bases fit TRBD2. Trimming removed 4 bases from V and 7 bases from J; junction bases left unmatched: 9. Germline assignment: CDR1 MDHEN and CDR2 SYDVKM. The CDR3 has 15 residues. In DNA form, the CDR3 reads TGTGCCAGCAGTTCCCCAGCGGGGGAGTGGAATGAGCAGTTCTTC. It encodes CASSSPAGEWNEQFF.

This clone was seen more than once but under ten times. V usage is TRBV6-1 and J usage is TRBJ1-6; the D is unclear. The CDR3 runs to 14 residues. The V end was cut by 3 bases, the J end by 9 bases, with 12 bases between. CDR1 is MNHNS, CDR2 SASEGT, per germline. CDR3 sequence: CASSDRWMTSPLHF. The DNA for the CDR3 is TGTGCCAGCAGTGACAGGTGGATGACTTCACCCCTCCACTTT.

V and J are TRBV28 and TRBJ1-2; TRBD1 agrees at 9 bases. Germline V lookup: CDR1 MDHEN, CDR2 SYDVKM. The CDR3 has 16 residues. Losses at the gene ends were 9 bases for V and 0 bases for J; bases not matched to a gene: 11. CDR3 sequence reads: CASQSTGGLANYGYTF. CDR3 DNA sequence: TGTGCCAGTCAGAGTACAGGGGGCTTAGCTAACTATGGCTACACCTTC.

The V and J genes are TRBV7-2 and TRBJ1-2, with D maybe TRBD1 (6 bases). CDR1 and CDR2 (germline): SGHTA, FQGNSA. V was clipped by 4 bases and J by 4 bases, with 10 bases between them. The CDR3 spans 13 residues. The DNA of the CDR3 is TGTGCCAGCAGCTCTGGGGGCCGCTATGGCTACACCTTC. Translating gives CASSSGGRYGYTF.

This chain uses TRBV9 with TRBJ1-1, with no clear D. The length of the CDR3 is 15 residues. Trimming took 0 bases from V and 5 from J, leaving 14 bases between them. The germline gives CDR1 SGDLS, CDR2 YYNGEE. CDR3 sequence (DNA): TGTGCCAGCAGCGTAGGACGCAGCCGGGAGACTGAAGCTTTCTTT. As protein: CASSVGRSRETEAFF.

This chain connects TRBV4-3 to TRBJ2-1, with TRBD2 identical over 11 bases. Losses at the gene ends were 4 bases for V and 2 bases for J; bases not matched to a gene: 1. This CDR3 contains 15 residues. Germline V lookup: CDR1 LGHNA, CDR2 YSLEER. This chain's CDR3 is CASSLLAGAYNEQFF. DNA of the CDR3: TGCGCCAGCAGCCTACTAGCGGGGGCCTACAATGAGCAGTTCTTC.

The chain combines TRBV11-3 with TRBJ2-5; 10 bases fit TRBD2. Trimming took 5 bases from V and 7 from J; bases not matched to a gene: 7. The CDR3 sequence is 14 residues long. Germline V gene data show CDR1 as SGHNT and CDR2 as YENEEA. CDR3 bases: TGTGCCAGCAGCCCAGCGGGGGGGCCTGGGACCCAGTACTTC. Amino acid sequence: CASSPAGGPGTQYF.

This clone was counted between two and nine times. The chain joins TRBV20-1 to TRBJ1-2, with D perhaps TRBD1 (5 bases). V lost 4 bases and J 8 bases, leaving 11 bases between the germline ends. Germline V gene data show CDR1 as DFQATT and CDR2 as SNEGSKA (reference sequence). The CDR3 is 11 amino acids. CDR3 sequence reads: CSATGSGGYTF. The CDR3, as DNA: TGCAGTGCTACAGGATCAGGGGGCTACACCTTC.

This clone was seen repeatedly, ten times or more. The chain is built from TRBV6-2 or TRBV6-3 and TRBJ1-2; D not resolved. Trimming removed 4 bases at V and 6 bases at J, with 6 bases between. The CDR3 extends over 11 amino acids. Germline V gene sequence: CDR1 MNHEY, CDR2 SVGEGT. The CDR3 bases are TGTGCCAGCAGTTTCCCGGATGGCTACACCTTC. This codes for CASSFPDGYTF.

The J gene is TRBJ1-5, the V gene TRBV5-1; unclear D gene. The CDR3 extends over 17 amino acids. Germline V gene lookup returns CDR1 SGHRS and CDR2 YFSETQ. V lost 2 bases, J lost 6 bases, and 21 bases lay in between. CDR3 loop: CASSFGPSSSRGQPQHF. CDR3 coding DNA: TGCGCCAGCAGCTTTGGACCCTCATCCTCTCGGGGTCAGCCCCAGCATTTT.

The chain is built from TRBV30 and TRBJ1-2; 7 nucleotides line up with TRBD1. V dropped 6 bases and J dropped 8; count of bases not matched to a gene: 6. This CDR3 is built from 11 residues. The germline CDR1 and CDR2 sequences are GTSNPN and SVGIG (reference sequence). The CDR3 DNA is TGTGCCTGTCGACAGGGAGGCGGCTACACCTTC. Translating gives CACRQGGGYTF.

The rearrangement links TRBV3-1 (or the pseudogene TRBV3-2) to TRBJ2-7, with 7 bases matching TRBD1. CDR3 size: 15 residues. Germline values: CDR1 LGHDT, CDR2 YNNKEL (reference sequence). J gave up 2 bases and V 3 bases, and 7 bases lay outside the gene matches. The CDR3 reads CASSQTSTGPYEQYF. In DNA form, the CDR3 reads TGTGCCAGCAGCCAGACCTCGACAGGGCCCTACGAGCAGTACTTC.

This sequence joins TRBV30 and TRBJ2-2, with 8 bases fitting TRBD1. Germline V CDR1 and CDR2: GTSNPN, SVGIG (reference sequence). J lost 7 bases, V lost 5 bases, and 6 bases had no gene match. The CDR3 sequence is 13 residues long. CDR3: CAWRQGLGGELFF. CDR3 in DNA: TGTGCCTGGCGACAGGGGTTGGGCGGGGAGCTGTTTTTT.

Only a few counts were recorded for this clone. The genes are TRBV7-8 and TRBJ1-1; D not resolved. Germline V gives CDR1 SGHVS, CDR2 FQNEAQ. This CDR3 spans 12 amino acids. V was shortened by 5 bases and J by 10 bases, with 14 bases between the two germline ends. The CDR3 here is CASSLVGERAFF. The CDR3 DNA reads TGTGCCAGCAGCCTCGTCGGGGAAAGAGCTTTCTTT. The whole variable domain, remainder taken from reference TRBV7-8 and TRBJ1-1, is GAGVSQSPRYKVAKRGQDVALRCDPISGHVSLFWYQQALGQGPEFLTYFQNEAQLDKSGLPSDRFFAERPEGSVSTLKIQRTQQEDSAVYLCASSLVGERAFFGQGTRLTVV.

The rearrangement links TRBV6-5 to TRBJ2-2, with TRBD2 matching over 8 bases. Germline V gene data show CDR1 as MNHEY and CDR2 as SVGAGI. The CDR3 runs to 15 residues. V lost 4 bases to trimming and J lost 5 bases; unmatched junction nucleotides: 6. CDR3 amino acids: CASSSTSVGTGELFF. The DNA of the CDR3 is TGTGCCAGCAGTTCGACTAGCGTAGGAACCGGGGAGCTGTTTTTT.

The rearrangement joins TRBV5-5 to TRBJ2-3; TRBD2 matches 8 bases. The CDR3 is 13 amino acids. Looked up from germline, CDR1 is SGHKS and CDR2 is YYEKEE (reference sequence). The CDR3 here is CATTGGATDTQYF. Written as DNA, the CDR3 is TGTGCAACCACCGGGGGGGCGACAGATACGCAGTATTTT.

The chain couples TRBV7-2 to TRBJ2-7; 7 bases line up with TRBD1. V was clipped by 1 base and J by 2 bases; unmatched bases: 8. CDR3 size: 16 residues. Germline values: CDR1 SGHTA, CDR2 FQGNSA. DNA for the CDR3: TGTGCCAGCAGCTTAGGTCCCAGGGGGTCTACCTACGAGCAGTACTTC. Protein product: CASSLGPRGSTYEQYF.

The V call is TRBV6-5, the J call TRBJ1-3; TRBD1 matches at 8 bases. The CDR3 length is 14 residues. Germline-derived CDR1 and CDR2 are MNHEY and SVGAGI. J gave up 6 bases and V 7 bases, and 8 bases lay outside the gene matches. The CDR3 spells CASTWTGTENTIYF. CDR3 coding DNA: TGTGCCAGCACCTGGACAGGGACGGAAAACACCATATATTTT.

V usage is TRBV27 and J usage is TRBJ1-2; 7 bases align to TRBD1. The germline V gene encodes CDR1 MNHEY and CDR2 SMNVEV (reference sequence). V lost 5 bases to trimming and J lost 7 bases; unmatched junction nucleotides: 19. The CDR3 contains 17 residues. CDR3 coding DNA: TGTGCCAGCAGTAGGGGGCGGGGAGAGCCCCGGACCCCTGGCTACACCTTC. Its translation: CASSRGRGEPRTPGYTF.

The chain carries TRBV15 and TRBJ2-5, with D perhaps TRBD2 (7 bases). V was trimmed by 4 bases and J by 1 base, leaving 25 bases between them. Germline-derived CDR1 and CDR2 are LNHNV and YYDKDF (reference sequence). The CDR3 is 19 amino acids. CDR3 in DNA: TGTGCCACCAGCAAGAGAGTTCGGGGGGCCAGGGTGTCCCAAGAGACCCAGTACTTC. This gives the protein CATSKRVRGARVSQETQYF.

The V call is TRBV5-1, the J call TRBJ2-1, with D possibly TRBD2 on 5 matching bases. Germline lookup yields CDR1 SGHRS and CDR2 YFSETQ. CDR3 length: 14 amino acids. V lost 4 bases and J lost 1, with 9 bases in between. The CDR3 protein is CASSQLGSYNEQFF. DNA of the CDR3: TGCGCCAGCAGCCAACTAGGATCCTACAATGAGCAGTTCTTC.

The CDR3 DNA sequence: TGTGCCAGTAGTTCGAGTGGGCCAGCCTACGAGCAGTACTTC. It codes for CASSSSGPAYEQYF. The rearrangement links TRBV19 to TRBJ2-7; no definite D call. Germline V gives CDR1 LNHDA, CDR2 SQIVND (reference sequence). The CDR3 spans 14 residues. Trimming took off 5 bases at V and 2 bases at J, with 13 bases between the two ends.